Each of the 16 T cell receptor beta chains below was sequenced from the same sample in a study of T-cell reconstitution after alpha-beta-depleted transplantation in children. Unique molecular identifiers tagged the TCRbeta library. TCRdb recomputed calls from the PCR reads with MiXCR, one row per CDR3 protein. The repertoire holds roughly 350,000 distinct CDR3 sequences, with 15% to 20% as singletons. Sequences were derived from PBMCs, mostly from graft donor cells, sampled 360 days after TCRalphabeta/CD19-depleted stem cell transplant. These receptor sequences come from a male patient aged 2-15 years who had a stem cell transplant for acute lymphoblastic leukemia, so the T cells may come from the graft donor.

The chain couples TRBV7-9 to TRBJ2-7; TRBD1 matches at 7 bases. The CDR3 length is 18 residues. V shed 5 bases, J shed 5 bases, and the junction held 21 bases outside the gene matches. Germline-derived CDR1 and CDR2 are SEHNR and FQNEAQ (reference sequence). The CDR3 sequence: CASSPRQGRWLVRDEQYF. Written as DNA, the CDR3 is TGTGCCAGCAGCCCGAGACAGGGTCGTTGGCTCGTGAGGGACGAGCAGTACTTC.

In this sample, this clonotype turned up a few times. CDR3 amino acids: CATSRETKNIQYF. In DNA form, the CDR3 reads TGTGCCACCAGCCGGGAGACCAAAAACATTCAGTACTTC. The genes are TRBV24-1 and TRBJ2-4; perhaps TRBD2 as D (6 bases). The ends were cut back, 7 bases at V and 2 bases at J, with 8 bases in the middle. There are 13 residues in the CDR3. Looked up from germline, CDR1 is KGHDR and CDR2 is SFDVKD.

This clonotype turned up a few times. The chain employs TRBV12-3 or TRBV12-4 and TRBJ1-1; D gene ambiguous. The CDR3 is made up of 10 amino acids. The V and J ends lost 1 base and 7 bases respectively, with 1 base between them. As DNA, the CDR3 is TGTGCCAGCAGTTTAGGTGAAGCTTTCTTT. This gives the protein CASSLGEAFF.

This clonotype came up a few times. The CDR3 bases are TGCAGCGTTGAGGCAACCTCCTACGAGCAGTACTTC. Translating gives CSVEATSYEQYF. This rearrangement joins TRBV29-1 to TRBJ2-7; D unclear. Between the trimmed V and J ends, which lost 3 bases and 0 bases, there was a span of 6 bases. CDR1 and CDR2 (germline): SQVTM, ANQGSEA. The CDR3 sequence is 12 residues long.

This clonotype was counted only a few times. The chain carries TRBV5-1 and TRBJ2-7; D is ambiguous. V was clipped by 0 bases and J by 5 bases, with 12 bases between them. The CDR3 is 14 residues long. Per germline, CDR1 SGHRS and CDR2 YFSETQ. CDR3: CASSLEPGPDEQYF. The DNA for the CDR3 is TGCGCCAGCAGCTTGGAGCCGGGCCCGGACGAGCAGTACTTC.

J is TRBJ2-5 and V is TRBV7-9; D is uncertain. Per the germline V gene, CDR1 is SEHNR and CDR2 is FQNEAQ (reference sequence). The CDR3 covers 17 residues. The V and J ends lost 4 bases and 0 bases respectively, with 18 bases between them. The CDR3 bases are TGTGCCAGCAGCTCCCCGCGCCCCACACCGGACCAAGAGACCCAGTACTTC. As protein: CASSSPRPTPDQETQYF.

The chain combines TRBV7-2 with TRBJ2-7; 10 bases are a match to TRBD2. CDR3 length: 17 residues. Germline-derived CDR1 and CDR2 are SGHTA and FQGNSA. V lost 0 bases and J lost 7; bases outside the gene matches: 12. The CDR3 DNA sequence: TGTGCCAGCAGCTTAGCGGGCCTAGCGGGAGCCATAGGGGAGCAGTACTTC. Translated: CASSLAGLAGAIGEQYF.

CDR3: CSARVGRDTQYF. Written as DNA, the CDR3 is TGCAGTGCTAGAGTTGGTAGAGATACGCAGTATTTT. The chain combines TRBV20-1 with TRBJ2-3; no reliable D call. CDR3 length: 12 residues. CDR1 DFQATT and CDR2 SNEGSKA come from the germline V gene (reference sequence). Trimming removed 1 base from V and 5 bases from J, with 7 bases in between.

This clonotype was detected ten times or more. J is TRBJ2-3 and V is TRBV11-2; TRBD1 agrees at 7 bases. Germline V CDR1 and CDR2: SGHAT, FQNNGV. After removal of 4 bases from V and 6 bases from J, the junction contained 10 bases not matched to a gene. The CDR3 is made up of 15 amino acids. CDR3 sequence reads: CASSSQTGTWDTQYF. CDR3 nucleotides: TGTGCCAGCAGCTCTCAGACAGGGACGTGGGATACGCAGTATTTT.

This clonotype was observed many times. The rearrangement uses TRBV7-3 and TRBJ2-2; D gene uncertain. The CDR3 loop spans 13 amino acids. Germline CDR1 SGHTA, CDR2 FQGTGA. Trimming pared 2 bases from V and 4 bases from J, leaving 5 bases between. Written as DNA, the CDR3 is TGTGCCAGCAGCTTACTGTCCACCGGGGAGCTGTTTTTT. It specifies CASSLLSTGELFF.

V gene TRBV4-3 combines with J gene TRBJ2-5; D might be TRBD1 or TRBD2, each matching 5 bases. CDR1 and CDR2 (germline): LGHNA, YSLEER. The CDR3 is made up of 17 amino acids. The germline V and J ends were trimmed by 0 bases and 3 bases, with 17 bases remaining between them. Here the CDR3 DNA reads TGCGCCAGCAGCCAAGAGGTTTTGGGGGAATTGGAAGAGACCCAGTACTTC. Encoded protein: CASSQEVLGELEETQYF.

This clonotype was recorded only once. The V gene is TRBV6-2 or TRBV6-3, the J gene TRBJ2-7; 7 nucleotides align to TRBD2. From germline, CDR1 is MNHEY and CDR2 SVGEGT. J lost 4 bases, V lost 5 bases, and 14 bases had no gene match. The CDR3 contains 16 residues. CDR3 sequence (DNA): TGTGCCAGCAGTACCCCCTCGAGCGGGATTGGGTACGAGCAGTACTTC. Translating gives CASSTPSSGIGYEQYF.

This chain's CDR3 is CASSVLAGTYEQYF. The CDR3 nucleotides are TGCGCCAGCAGCGTTCTCGCGGGCACCTACGAGCAGTACTTC. The chain is built from TRBV5-1 and TRBJ2-7, with TRBD2 as a possible D gene (5 bases). V was pared by 4 bases and J by 2 bases, with 13 bases between. The germline V gene encodes CDR1 SGHRS and CDR2 YFSETQ. The CDR3 extends over 14 amino acids.

This chain's CDR3 is CASSSRWTGGHGELFF. The CDR3 DNA follows: TGTGCCAGCAGTTCAAGATGGACAGGGGGTCACGGGGAGCTGTTTTTT. V is TRBV28 and J is TRBJ2-2; TRBD1 matches 10 bases. The CDR3 has 16 residues. Looked up from germline, CDR1 is MDHEN and CDR2 is SYDVKM. J gave up 7 bases and V 4 bases, and 9 bases lay outside the gene matches.

The genes are TRBV7-6 and TRBJ2-1; possible D gene TRBD1, 5 bases. The V end was cut by 5 bases, the J end by 5 bases, with 16 bases between. Germline V lookup: CDR1 SGHVS, CDR2 FNYEAQ. The CDR3 extends over 15 amino acids. The CDR3 DNA reads as TGTGCCAGCAGCCGAGTATGGGGCATCGACAATGAGCAGTTCTTC. It yields the protein CASSRVWGIDNEQFF.

This clonotype was observed a few times. This chain connects TRBV5-1 to TRBJ2-7, with unresolved D. Trimming pared 1 base from V and 3 bases from J, leaving 11 bases between. Germline-derived CDR1 and CDR2 are SGHRS and YFSETQ. The CDR3 spans 14 residues. The CDR3, as DNA: TGCGCCAGCAGCTTGAGTAGGAGTGACTACGAGCAGTACTTC. Translated: CASSLSRSDYEQYF.